This is a list of T cell receptor beta chains from one sample in a study of T cells in Graves' hyperthyroidism and ophthalmopathy. TCRdb recomputed calls from the multiplex PCR reads with MiXCR, one row per CDR3 protein. This table has about half a million distinct CDR3 sequences, about 16% appearing once. Sequencing was performed on blood. The source is a woman in her twenties or thirties with Graves' ophthalmopathy. Each CDR3 is given with its conserved first and last residue. The D gene is left open where the match is weak. The size of a clone is reported for some rows only, either as once, few or many, or as a class for expanded clones.

CDR3	DNA	J	size	D	V
CASSFGPTYEQYF	TGCGCCAGCAGCTTCGGACCAACCTACGAGCAGTACTTC	TRBJ2-7	many	.	TRBV5-1
CASSFDSGANVLTF	TGTGCCAGCAGTTTCGACTCTGGGGCCAACGTCCTGACTTTC	TRBJ2-6	many	.	TRBV28
CSAREGGGPGNEQFF	TGCAGTGCTAGAGAAGGGGGAGGGCCGGGGAATGAGCAGTTCTTC	TRBJ2-1	many	.	TRBV20-1
CSQRAQETQYF	TGCAGTCAAAGGGCCCAAGAGACCCAGTACTTC	TRBJ2-5	.	.	TRBV20-1
CAWSVGGFEQYF	TGTGCCTGGAGTGTCGGGGGATTCGAGCAGTACTTC	TRBJ2-7	many	.	TRBV30
CASSLARQGGYEQYF	TGTGCCAGCAGCTTAGCCAGACAGGGTGGGTACGAGCAGTACTTC	TRBJ2-7	many	TRBD1	TRBV7-2
CASSLEGQGDDTQYF	TGCGCCAGCAGCTTGGAGGGACAGGGTGACGATACGCAGTATTTT	TRBJ2-3	many	TRBD1	TRBV5-1
CATSDYTGAQPQHF	TGTGCCACCAGTGATTATACAGGAGCCCAGCCCCAGCATTTT	TRBJ1-5	.	.	TRBV24-1
CASSLGVGNTEAFF	TGTGCCAGCAGCTTAGGGGTAGGAAACACTGAAGCTTTCTTT	TRBJ1-1	.	.	TRBV5-5
CASSWRRERLYEQYF	TGTGCCAGCAGTTGGAGGCGGGAGCGTCTTTACGAGCAGTACTTC	TRBJ2-7	many	TRBD2	TRBV6-1
CASRNQQGGERMSSYNEQFF	TGTGCCAGCAGGAACCAACAGGGGGGTGAGCGGATGAGCTCCTACAATGAGCAGTTCTTC	TRBJ2-1	.	TRBD1	TRBV6-1
CASSLFLLAGGSYEQYF	TGTGCCAGCAGTTTATTCCTACTAGCGGGAGGTAGTTACGAGCAGTACTTC	TRBJ2-7	many	TRBD2	TRBV28
CASSHSLIAGLAGVRYEQYF	TGCGCCAGCAGCCACTCTCTAATAGCGGGACTAGCGGGAGTTCGGTACGAGCAGTACTTC	TRBJ2-7	.	TRBD2	TRBV4-1
CASSQATQGGTGELFF	TGTGCCAGCAGCCAAGCTACCCAGGGTGGAACCGGGGAGCTGTTTTTT	TRBJ2-2	.	.	TRBV4-2
CASTTGGGDTQYF	TGTGCCAGCACAACAGGGGGGGGAGATACGCAGTATTTT	TRBJ2-3	.	.	TRBV6-1
CASSAGTSGGGQFF	TGCGCCAGCAGCGCGGGTACTAGCGGGGGTGGACAGTTCTTC	TRBJ2-1	many	TRBD2	TRBV5-1
CAWSVQGDYGYTF	TGTGCCTGGAGCGTACAAGGGGACTATGGCTACACCTTC	TRBJ1-2	many	.	TRBV30
CASSSPAGSYNEQFF	TGTGCCAGCAGCTCCCCAGCGGGATCATACAATGAGCAGTTCTTC	TRBJ2-1	many	TRBD2	TRBV11-2
CASSLLFNGELFF	TGTGCCAGCAGCCTTCTATTTAACGGGGAGCTGTTTTTT	TRBJ2-2	.	.	TRBV11-3
CASSFFSGRWAETQYF	TGTGCCAGCAGTTTCTTTAGCGGGAGGTGGGCAGAGACCCAGTACTTC	TRBJ2-5	many	TRBD2	TRBV28
CSGAWGNTEAFF	TGCAGCGGTGCATGGGGGAACACTGAAGCTTTCTTT	TRBJ1-1	many	.	TRBV29-1
CASSVGMGGTQEQYF	TGTGCCAGCAGCGTAGGTATGGGCGGGACCCAAGAGCAGTACTTC	TRBJ2-7	.	.	TRBV9
CASRYTADSPLHF	TGTGCCAGCAGGTACACAGCGGATTCACCCCTCCACTTT	TRBJ1-6	few	.	TRBV7-3
CASRRTGNHGYTF	TGTGCCAGCAGAAGGACAGGGAACCATGGCTACACCTTC	TRBJ1-2	few	TRBD1	TRBV6-2/TRBV6-3
CASSEFSVQGDTGELFF	TGTGCCAGCAGTGAATTTTCCGTCCAGGGAGACACCGGGGAGCTGTTTTTT	TRBJ2-2	many	.	TRBV2
CASSVDIYGYTF	TGTGCCAGCAGTGTCGACATTTATGGCTACACCTTC	TRBJ1-2	many	.	TRBV28
CASSLRPAGSNNEQFF	TGTGCCAGCAGCTTACGACCAGCGGGATCTAACAATGAGCAGTTCTTC	TRBJ2-1	many	TRBD2	TRBV7-9
CASSTTPQGAQGHTQYF	TGTGCCAGCAGTACGACCCCACAGGGGGCGCAAGGGCATACGCAGTATTTT	TRBJ2-3	.	TRBD1	TRBV6-2/TRBV6-3
CASSQDHRAQETQYF	TGCGCCAGCAGCCAAGACCACAGGGCCCAAGAGACCCAGTACTTC	TRBJ2-5	many	.	TRBV4-1
CASSLKGQGRNQPQHF	TGTGCCAGCAGCTTGAAGGGGCAAGGTCGCAATCAGCCCCAGCATTTT	TRBJ1-5	few	.	TRBV5-8
CASSLEKNRGNTDTQYF	TGCGCCAGCAGCTTGGAAAAAAACAGGGGAAACACAGATACGCAGTATTTT	TRBJ2-3	.	TRBD1	TRBV5-1
CASSRPRIPLTKNIQYF	TGTGCCAGCTCCAGGCCCCGCATCCCTCTAACCAAAAACATTCAGTACTTC	TRBJ2-4	few	.	TRBV11-2
CASSSPGTRDEQFF	TGTGCCAGCAGTTCCCCCGGGACTAGAGATGAGCAGTTCTTC	TRBJ2-1	many	TRBD2	TRBV12-3/TRBV12-4
CSARVPGGQAYSNQPQHF	TGCAGTGCTAGAGTTCCGGGCGGACAAGCTTATAGCAATCAGCCCCAGCATTTT	TRBJ1-5	many	.	TRBV20-1
CAWASGGSNERFF	TGTGCCTGGGCCTCTGGGGGTTCTAATGAGCGGTTCTTC	TRBJ2-1	few	.	TRBV30
CSVEWGYQREQYF	TGCAGCGTTGAATGGGGGTATCAGCGCGAGCAGTACTTC	TRBJ2-7	.	.	TRBV29-1
CNARDLWGSGGNEQFF	TGCAATGCTAGAGATCTATGGGGGTCAGGGGGGAATGAGCAGTTCTTC	TRBJ2-1	few	.	TRBV20-1
CSAQEWTYNEQFF	TGCAGTGCCCAGGAATGGACCTACAATGAGCAGTTCTTC	TRBJ2-1	many	.	TRBV20-1
CAWSAGVNTEAFF	TGTGCCTGGAGTGCAGGAGTCAACACTGAAGCTTTCTTT	TRBJ1-1	many	.	TRBV30